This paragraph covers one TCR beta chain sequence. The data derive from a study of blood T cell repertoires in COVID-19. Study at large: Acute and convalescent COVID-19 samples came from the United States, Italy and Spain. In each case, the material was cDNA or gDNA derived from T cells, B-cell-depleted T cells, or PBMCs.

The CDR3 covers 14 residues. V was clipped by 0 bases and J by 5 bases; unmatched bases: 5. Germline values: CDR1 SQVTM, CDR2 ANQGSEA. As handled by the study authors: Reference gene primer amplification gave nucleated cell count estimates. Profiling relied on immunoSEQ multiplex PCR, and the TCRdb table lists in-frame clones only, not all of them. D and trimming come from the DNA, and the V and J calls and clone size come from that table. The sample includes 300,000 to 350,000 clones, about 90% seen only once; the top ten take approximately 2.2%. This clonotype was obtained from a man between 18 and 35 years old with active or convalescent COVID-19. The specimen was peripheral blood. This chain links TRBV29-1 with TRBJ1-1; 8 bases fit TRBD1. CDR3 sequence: CSVEDQGAGTEAFF. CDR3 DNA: TGCAGCGTTGAAGATCAGGGGGCGGGTACTGAAGCTTTCTTT.